This paragraph covers one T cell receptor (beta chain) sequence. Germline CDR1 SGHRS, CDR2 YFSETQ. V was cut by 0 bases and J by 4 bases, with 11 bases left in between. The length of the CDR3 is 14 residues. The data stem from a study of blood T cell repertoires in COVID-19. Here immunoSEQ multiplex PCR was the method, and the copy in TCRdb shows in-frame clones only, minus some. The data hold over 250,000 clones, with approximately 90% observed a single time. Sequences were obtained from PBMCs or T cells enriched from blood (not recorded which). This sequence originates from a woman aged 18-29 years who had recovered from COVID-19. V gene TRBV5-1 combines with J gene TRBJ2-7; the D gene is possibly TRBD1 (5 bases). The CDR3 loop is CASSLDRQSYEQYF. CDR3 nucleotides: TGCGCCAGCAGCTTGGATCGACAGTCTTACGAGCAGTACTTC.